This TCR beta chain was recovered during a study of blood T cell repertoires in COVID-19. Overall study context: Sample material is recorded as cDNA or gDNA derived from T cells, B-cell-depleted T cells, or PBMCs.

Methods used by the authors: Estimation of nucleated cell counts was performed using reference gene primer amplification. Generated by immunoSEQ multiplex PCR, the TCRdb table keeps only in-frame clones and is missing some. V and J calls and clone size follow that table, whereas D and trimming were derived from the DNA. The profile shows some 50,000 clones, about 63% of them singletons. The J segment lost 5 bases and the V segment lost 3 bases, leaving 7 bases of the junction unmatched. This CDR3 comprises 14 residues. From germline, CDR1 is LNHDA and CDR2 SQIVND (reference sequence). The material sequenced was peripheral blood. The V and J genes are TRBV19 and TRBJ2-7; 7 bases are shared with TRBD2. This sequence originates from a woman in her seventies with acute or convalescent COVID-19. The CDR3 sequence is CASSIIAGVDEQYF. CDR3 DNA: TGTGCCAGTAGTATCATCGCGGGGGTTGACGAGCAGTACTTC.